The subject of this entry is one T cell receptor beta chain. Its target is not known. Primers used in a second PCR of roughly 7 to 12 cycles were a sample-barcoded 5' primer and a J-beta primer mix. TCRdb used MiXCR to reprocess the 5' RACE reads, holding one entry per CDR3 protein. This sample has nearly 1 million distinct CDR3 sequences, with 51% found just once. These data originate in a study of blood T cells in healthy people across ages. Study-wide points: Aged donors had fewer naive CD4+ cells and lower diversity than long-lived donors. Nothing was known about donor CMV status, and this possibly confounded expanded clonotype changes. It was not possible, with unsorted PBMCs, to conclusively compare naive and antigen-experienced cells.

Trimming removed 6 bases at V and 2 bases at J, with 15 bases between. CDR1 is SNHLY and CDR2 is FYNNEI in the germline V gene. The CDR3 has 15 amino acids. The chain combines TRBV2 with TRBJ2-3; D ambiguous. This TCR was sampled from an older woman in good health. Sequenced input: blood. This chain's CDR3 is CASSAPLIITDTQYF. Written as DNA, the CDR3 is TGTGCCAGCAGCGCTCCCCTGATAATCACAGATACGCAGTATTTT.